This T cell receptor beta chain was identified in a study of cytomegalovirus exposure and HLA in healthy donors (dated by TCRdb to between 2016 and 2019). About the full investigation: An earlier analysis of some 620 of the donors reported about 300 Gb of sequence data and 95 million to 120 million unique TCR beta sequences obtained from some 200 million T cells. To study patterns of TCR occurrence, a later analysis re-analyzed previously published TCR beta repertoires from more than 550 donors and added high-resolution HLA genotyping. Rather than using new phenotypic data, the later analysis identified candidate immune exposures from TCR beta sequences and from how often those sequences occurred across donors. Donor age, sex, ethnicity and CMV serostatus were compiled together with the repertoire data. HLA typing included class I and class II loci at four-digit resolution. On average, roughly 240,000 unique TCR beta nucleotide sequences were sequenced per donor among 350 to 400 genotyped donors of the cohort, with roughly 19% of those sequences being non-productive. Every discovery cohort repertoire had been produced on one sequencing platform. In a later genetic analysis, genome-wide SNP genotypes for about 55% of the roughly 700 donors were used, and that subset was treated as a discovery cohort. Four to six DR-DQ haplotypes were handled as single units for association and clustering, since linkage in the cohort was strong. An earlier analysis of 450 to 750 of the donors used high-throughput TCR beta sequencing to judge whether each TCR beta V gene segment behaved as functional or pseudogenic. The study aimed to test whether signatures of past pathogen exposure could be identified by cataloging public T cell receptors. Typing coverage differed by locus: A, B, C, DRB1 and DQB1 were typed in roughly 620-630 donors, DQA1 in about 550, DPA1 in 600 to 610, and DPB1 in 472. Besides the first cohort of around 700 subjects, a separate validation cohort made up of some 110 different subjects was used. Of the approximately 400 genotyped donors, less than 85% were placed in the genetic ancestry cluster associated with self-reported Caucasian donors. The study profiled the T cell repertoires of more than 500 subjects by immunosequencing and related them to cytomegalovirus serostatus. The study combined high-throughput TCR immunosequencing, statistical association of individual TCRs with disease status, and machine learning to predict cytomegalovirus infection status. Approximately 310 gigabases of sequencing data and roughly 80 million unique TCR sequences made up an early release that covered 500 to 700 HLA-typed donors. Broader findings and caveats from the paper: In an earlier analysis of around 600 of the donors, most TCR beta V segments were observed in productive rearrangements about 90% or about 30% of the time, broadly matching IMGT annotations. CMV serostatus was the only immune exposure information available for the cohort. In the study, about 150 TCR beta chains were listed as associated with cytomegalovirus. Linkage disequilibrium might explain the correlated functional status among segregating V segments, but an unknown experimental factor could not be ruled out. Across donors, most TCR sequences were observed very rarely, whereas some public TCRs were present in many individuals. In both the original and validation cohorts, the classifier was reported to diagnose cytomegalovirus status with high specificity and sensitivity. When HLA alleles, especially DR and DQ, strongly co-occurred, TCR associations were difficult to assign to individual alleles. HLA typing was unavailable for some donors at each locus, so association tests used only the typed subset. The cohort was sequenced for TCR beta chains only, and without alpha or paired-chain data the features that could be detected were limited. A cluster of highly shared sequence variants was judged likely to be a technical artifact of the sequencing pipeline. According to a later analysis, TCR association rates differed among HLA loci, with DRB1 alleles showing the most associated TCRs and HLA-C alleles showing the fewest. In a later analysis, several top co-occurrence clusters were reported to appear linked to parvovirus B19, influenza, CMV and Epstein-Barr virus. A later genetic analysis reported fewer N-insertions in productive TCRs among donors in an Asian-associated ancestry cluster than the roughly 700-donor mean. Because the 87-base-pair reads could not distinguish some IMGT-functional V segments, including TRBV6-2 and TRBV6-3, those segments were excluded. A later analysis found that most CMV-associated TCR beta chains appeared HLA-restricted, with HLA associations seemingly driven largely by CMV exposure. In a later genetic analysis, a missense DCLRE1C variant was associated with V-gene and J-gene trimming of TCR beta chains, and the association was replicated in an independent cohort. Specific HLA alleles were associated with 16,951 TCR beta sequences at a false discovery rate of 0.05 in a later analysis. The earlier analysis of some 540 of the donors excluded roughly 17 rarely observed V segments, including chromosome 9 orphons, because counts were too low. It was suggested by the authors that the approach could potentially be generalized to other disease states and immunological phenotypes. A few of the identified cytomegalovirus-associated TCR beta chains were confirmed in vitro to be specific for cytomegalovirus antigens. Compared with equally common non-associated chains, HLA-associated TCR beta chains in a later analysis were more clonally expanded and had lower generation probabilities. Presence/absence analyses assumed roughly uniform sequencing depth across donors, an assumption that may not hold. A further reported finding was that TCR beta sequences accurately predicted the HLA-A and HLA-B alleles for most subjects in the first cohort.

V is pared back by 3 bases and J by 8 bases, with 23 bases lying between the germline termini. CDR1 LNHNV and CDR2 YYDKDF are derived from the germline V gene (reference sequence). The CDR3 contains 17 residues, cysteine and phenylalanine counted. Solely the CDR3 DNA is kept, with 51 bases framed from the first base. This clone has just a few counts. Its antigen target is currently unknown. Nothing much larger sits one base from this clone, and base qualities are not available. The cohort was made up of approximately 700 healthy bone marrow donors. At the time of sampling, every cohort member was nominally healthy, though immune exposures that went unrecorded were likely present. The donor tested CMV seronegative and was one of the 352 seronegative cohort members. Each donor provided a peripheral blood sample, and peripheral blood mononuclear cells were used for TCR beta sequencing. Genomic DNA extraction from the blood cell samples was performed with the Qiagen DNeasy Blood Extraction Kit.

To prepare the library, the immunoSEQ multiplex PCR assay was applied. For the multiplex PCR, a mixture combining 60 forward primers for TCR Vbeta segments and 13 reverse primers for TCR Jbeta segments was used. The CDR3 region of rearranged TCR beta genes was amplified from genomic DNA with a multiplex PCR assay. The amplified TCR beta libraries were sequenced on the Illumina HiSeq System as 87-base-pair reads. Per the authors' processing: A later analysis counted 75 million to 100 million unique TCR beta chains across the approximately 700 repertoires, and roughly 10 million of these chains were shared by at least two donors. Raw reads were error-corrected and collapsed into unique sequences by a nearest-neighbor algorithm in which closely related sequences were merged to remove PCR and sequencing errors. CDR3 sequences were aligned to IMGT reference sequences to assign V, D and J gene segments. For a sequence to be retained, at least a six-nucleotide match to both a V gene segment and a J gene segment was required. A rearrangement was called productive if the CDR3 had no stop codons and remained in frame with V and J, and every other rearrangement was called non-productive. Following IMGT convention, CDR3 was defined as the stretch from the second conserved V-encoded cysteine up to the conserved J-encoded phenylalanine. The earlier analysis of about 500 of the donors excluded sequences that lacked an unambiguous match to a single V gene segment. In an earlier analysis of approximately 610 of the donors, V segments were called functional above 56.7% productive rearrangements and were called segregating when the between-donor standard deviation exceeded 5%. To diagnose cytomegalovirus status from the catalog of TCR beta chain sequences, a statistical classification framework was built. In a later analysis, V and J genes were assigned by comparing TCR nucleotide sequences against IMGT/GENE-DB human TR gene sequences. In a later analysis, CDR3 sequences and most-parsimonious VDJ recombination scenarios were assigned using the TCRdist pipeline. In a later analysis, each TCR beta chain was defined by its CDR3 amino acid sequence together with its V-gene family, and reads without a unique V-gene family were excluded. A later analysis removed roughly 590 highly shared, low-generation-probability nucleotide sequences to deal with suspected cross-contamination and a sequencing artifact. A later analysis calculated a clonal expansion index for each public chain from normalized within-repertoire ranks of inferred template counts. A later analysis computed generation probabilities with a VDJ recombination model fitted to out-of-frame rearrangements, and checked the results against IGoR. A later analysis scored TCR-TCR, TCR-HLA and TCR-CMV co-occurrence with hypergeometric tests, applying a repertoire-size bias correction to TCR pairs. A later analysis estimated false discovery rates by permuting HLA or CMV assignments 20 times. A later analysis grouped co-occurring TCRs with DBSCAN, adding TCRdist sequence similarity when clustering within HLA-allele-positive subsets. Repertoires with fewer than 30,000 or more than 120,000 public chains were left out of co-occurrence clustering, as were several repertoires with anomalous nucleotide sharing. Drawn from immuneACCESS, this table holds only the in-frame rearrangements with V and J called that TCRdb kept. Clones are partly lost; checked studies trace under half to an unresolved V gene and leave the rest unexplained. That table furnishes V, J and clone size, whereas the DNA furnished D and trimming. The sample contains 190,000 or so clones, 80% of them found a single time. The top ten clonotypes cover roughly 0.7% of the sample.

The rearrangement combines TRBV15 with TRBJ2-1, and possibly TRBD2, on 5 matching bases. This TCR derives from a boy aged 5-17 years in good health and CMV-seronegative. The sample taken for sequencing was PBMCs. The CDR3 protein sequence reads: CATSRMIEWGDIYEQFF. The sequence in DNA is TGTGCCACCAGCAGGATGATCGAATGGGGAGACATTTATGAGCAGTTCTTC.